The 23 T cell receptor beta chains below were found in one sample sequenced in a study of cytomegalovirus exposure and HLA in healthy donors. 60 Vbeta and 13 Jbeta primers were used in PCR. The table came from immunoSEQ multiplex PCR; TCRdb's copy has only in-frame clones and leaves some out. Found here are fewer than 200,000 clones, nearly 80% of them singletons; the top ten hold 5% to 8%. The sequencing input was PBMCs. These receptors were obtained from a man aged 35-49 years in good health and CMV-seropositive.

The chain couples TRBV5-1 to TRBJ1-6, with D unresolved. From germline, CDR1 is SGHRS and CDR2 YFSETQ. Trimming removed 2 bases from V and 0 bases from J, with 15 bases in between. This CDR3 comprises 18 residues. This CDR3 is CASSFPPGLGSYNSPLHF. CDR3 bases: TGCGCCAGCAGCTTTCCCCCGGGGTTGGGCTCCTATAATTCACCCCTCCACTTT. The complete variable domain, with remaining parts taken from reference TRBV5-1 and TRBJ1-6, reads KAGVTQTPRYLIKTRGQQVTLSCSPISGHRSVSWYQQTPGQGLQFLFEYFSETQRNKGNFPGRFSGRQFSNSRSEMNVSTLELGDSALYLCASSFPPGLGSYNSPLHFGNGTRLTVT.

Turning to this clone: An end of the junction differs from the germline gene, which may be a read error. Different DNA sequences within this sample yield the same CDR3. The rearrangement joins TRBV11-3 to TRBJ2-1, with 7 bases lining up with TRBD2. This CDR3 spans 17 amino acids. Germline V gives CDR1 SGHNT, CDR2 YENEEA. The CDR3 DNA reads as TGCGCCAGCAGCTCCCTGGGTCGCGGGAGTACCTACAATGAGCAGTTCTTC. Protein sequence: CASSSLGRGSTYNEQFF.

The chain combines TRBV6-5 with TRBJ1-5; D uncertain. V was cut by 9 bases and J by 0 bases, with 12 bases left in between. The CDR3 runs to 14 residues. Germline CDR1 reads MNHEY; CDR2 reads SVGAGI. CDR3 in amino acids: CASQDRYSNQPQHF. CDR3 DNA: TGTGCCAGTCAGGATCGATATAGCAATCAGCCCCAGCATTTT.

The V gene is TRBV6-5, the J gene TRBJ2-7; TRBD2 matches 10 bases. Losses at the gene ends were 6 bases for V and 2 bases for J; bases not matched to a gene: 7. Germline V lookup: CDR1 MNHEY, CDR2 SVGAGI. The CDR3 length is 15 residues. The CDR3 spells CASSPSLAGAYEQYF. CDR3 in DNA: TGTGCCAGCAGCCCGAGCCTAGCGGGAGCCTACGAGCAGTACTTC.

The genes are TRBV20-1 and TRBJ1-5; D remains unclear. The CDR3 sequence is 11 residues long. Germline V gene sequence: CDR1 DFQATT, CDR2 SNEGSKA (reference sequence). The CDR3 spells CRRTDFPTQHF. DNA of the CDR3: TGCAGGCGGACGGACTTCCCGACCCAGCATTTT.

The rearrangement links TRBV18 to TRBJ2-7; tentatively, D is TRBD2 (5 bases). V was cut by 1 base and J by 6 bases, with 7 bases left in between. Germline CDR1 reads KGHSH; CDR2 reads LQKENI. CDR3 length equals 12 residues. For the CDR3, the DNA is TGTGCCAGCTCACCACTTGAGGGCGAGCAGTACTTC. Protein sequence: CASSPLEGEQYF.

The chain carries TRBV2 and TRBJ2-2, with D possibly being TRBD2 (5 bases). Germline V gene sequence: CDR1 SNHLY, CDR2 FYNNEI. V gave up 7 bases and J gave up 1 base, with 10 bases separating them. The CDR3 has 14 residues. CDR3 in amino acids: CASTVGLNTGELFF. The CDR3 DNA reads as TGTGCCAGCACGGTAGGACTGAACACCGGGGAGCTGTTTTTT.

This clone was found a few times. A read error may produce the germline difference seen at one junction end. V is TRBV4-1 and J is TRBJ2-6, with 9 bases lining up with TRBD2. There are 16 residues in the CDR3. Germline loops: CDR1 MGHRA, CDR2 YSYEKL. The CDR3 nucleotides are TGCGCCAGCAGCCAAGAGGGGGTAGCGGGGGCCAACGGCCTGACTTTC. Translation gives CASSQEGVAGANGLTF.

There are a few counts of this clone. This chain uses TRBV4-2 with TRBJ1-5, with D unclear. The germline V gene has CDR1 LGHNA and CDR2 YNFKEQ. The CDR3 extends over 19 amino acids. V was trimmed by 0 bases and J by 6 bases, leaving 24 bases between them. The CDR3 DNA reads as TGTGCCAGCAGCCAAGATCTGCATCAGCGAAGAGACCGTGGTCAGCCCCAGCATTTT. Its protein is CASSQDLHQRRDRGQPQHF.

V is TRBV29-1 and J is TRBJ2-1; the D gene is possibly TRBD1 (5 bases). V shed 3 bases and J shed 5 bases, with 17 bases lying between them. Germline loops: CDR1 SQVTM, CDR2 ANQGSEA. The CDR3 is 15 residues long. The CDR3 DNA sequence: TGCAGCGTTGATTTTAGGGCAGGGCTTAACAATGAGCAGTTCTTC. Protein sequence: CSVDFRAGLNNEQFF.

The gene calls are TRBV29-1 and TRBJ1-2; D is possibly TRBD1 (5 bases). Germline V CDR1 and CDR2: SQVTM, ANQGSEA. The CDR3 totals 11 residues. V was trimmed by 2 bases and J by 5 bases, leaving 6 bases between them. This CDR3 is CSVERGYGYTF. The CDR3 region has the DNA TGCAGCGTTGAAAGGGGATATGGCTACACCTTC.

This clone was found a few times. The chain employs TRBV4-1 and TRBJ2-5, with D possibly TRBD1 on 5 matching bases. Trimming cost V 5 bases and J 2 bases, with 9 bases left between them. This CDR3 contains 13 residues. The germline CDR1 and CDR2 sequences are MGHRA and YSYEKL. The CDR3 coding sequence is TGCGCCAGCAGCATCCGACAGCAAGAGACCCAGTACTTC. Translated: CASSIRQQETQYF.

This clone turned up a few times. The J gene is TRBJ2-1, the V gene TRBV7-6; 14 positions agree with TRBD2. Trimming removed 3 bases from V and 3 bases from J; junction bases left unmatched: 1. The CDR3 sequence is 16 residues long. CDR1 and CDR2 from the germline V gene are SGHVS and FNYEAQ. The CDR3 coding sequence is TGTGCCAGCAGCTTGGGGACTAGCGGGGGCTACAATGAGCAGTTCTTC. The encoded protein is CASSLGTSGGYNEQFF.

This clone was recorded a few times. J is TRBJ1-1 and V is TRBV7-2; D not certain. CDR1 is SGHTA and CDR2 is FQGNSA in the germline V gene. Trimming removed 2 bases at V and 1 base at J, with 11 bases between. The CDR3 is 15 amino acids. The CDR3 protein is CASSLFKEGNTEAFF. The CDR3 coding sequence is TGTGCCAGCAGCTTATTTAAGGAGGGGAACACTGAAGCTTTCTTT.

The V call is TRBV5-1, the J call TRBJ2-5; TRBD2 agrees at 10 bases. The CDR3 consists of 16 residues. Germline loops: CDR1 SGHRS, CDR2 YFSETQ. With V trimmed by 4 bases and J by 5 bases, 11 bases remained unmatched. The CDR3 here is CASSTQSGRAGETQYF. CDR3 nucleotide sequence: TGCGCCAGCAGCACCCAAAGCGGGAGGGCCGGGGAGACCCAGTACTTC.

The chain is built from TRBV6-1 and TRBJ1-1; D is perhaps TRBD1 (5 bases). V lost 1 base and J 0 bases, leaving 6 bases between the germline ends. The CDR3 is 14 residues long. Germline V gene sequence: CDR1 MNHNS, CDR2 SASEGT. The CDR3 DNA follows: TGTGCCAGCAGTGAAGGACAGTTGAACACTGAAGCTTTCTTT. Translated, it gives CASSEGQLNTEAFF.

The chain has TRBV19 and TRBJ1-5; D is unresolved. Germline values: CDR1 LNHDA, CDR2 SQIVND (reference sequence). The CDR3 runs 12 residues. V lost 5 bases and J 4 bases, leaving 6 bases between the germline ends. The DNA for the CDR3 is TGTGCCAGTAGTCGACAAAATCAGCCCCAGCATTTT. Translating gives CASSRQNQPQHF.

The genes are TRBV5-1 and TRBJ2-1; maybe TRBD1 (6 bases). The CDR3 has 16 residues. V lost 4 bases to trimming and J lost 8 bases, with 22 bases between them. CDR1 is SGHRS, CDR2 YFSETQ, per germline. The CDR3 region has the DNA TGCGCCAGCAGCGATCCGGGACACCGACCTCCAGATGAGCAGTTCTTC. It yields the protein CASSDPGHRPPDEQFF.

As for this clone: Other DNA sequences in this specimen translate into the identical CDR3. The V call is TRBV28, the J call TRBJ2-7, with D possibly matching TRBD1 (5 bases). The CDR3 loop spans 12 amino acids. Germline V lookup: CDR1 MDHEN, CDR2 SYDVKM. V lost 6 bases and J 3 bases, leaving 9 bases between the germline ends. The CDR3 is CASSPDSYEQYF. The CDR3 nucleotides read TGTGCCAGCAGCCCAGACAGCTACGAGCAGTACTTC. The full variable domain, rest sourced from reference TRBV28 and TRBJ2-7, is DVKVTQSSRYLVKRTGEKVFLECVQDMDHENMFWYRQDPGLGLRLIYFSYDVKMKEKGDIPEGYSVSREKKERFSLILESASTNQTSMYLCASSPDSYEQYFGPGTRLTVT.

The V and J genes are TRBV10-2 and TRBJ2-1; D might be TRBD2 (5 bases). The CDR3 has 14 amino acids. The V end was cut by 6 bases, the J end by 5 bases, with 14 bases between. The germline gives CDR1 WSHSY, CDR2 SAAADI. This chain's CDR3 is CASRASGLDNEQFF. The CDR3 nucleotides read TGCGCCAGCAGAGCCAGCGGTCTCGACAATGAGCAGTTCTTC.

V and J are TRBV10-1 and TRBJ2-2, with TRBD1 matching 9 bases. The CDR3 runs to 15 residues. The germline V gene has CDR1 WNHNN and CDR2 SYGVQD (reference sequence). V lost 9 bases, J lost 6 bases, and 11 bases stayed unmatched. CDR3 nucleotide sequence: TGCGCCAGACCACTGGACAGGGGTTCATCCGGGGAGCTGTTTTTT. Translation gives CARPLDRGSSGELFF.

This chain links TRBV27 with TRBJ2-5; D is ambiguous. CDR1 and CDR2 (germline): MNHEY, SMNVEV (reference sequence). Between the trimmed V and J ends, which lost 8 bases and 4 bases, there was a span of 5 bases. The CDR3 loop spans 10 amino acids. As DNA, the CDR3 is TGTGCCAGCGGCCGAGAGACCCAGTACTTC. As protein: CASGRETQYF.

This chain links TRBV5-8 with TRBJ2-7; 8 bases are a match to TRBD1. V shed 3 bases and J 3 bases; nucleotides not matched to a gene: 5. CDR1 and CDR2 from the germline V gene are SGHTS and YDEGEE. The CDR3 spans 14 residues. CDR3 loop: CASSSHRGSYEQYF. The DNA of the CDR3 is TGTGCCAGCAGCTCTCACAGGGGGAGCTACGAGCAGTACTTC.